This TCR beta chain was captured by sequencing in a study of PD-1 blockade in classical Hodgkin lymphoma. This clone was found a few times. This CDR3 is 16 amino acids long. CDR1 is SEHNR, CDR2 FQNEAQ, per germline (reference sequence). The V end lost 0 bases, the J end lost 1 base, and 12 bases lay between the germline ends. Clones were sequenced by immunoSEQ multiplex PCR, and TCRdb holds only the in-frame ones, with some missing. Of 53,000 or so clones listed, 81% are singletons. Each of the patients experienced relapse following autologous stem cell transplantation, and their brentuximab vedotin exposure differed.

This TCR was sampled from a human donor with classical Hodgkin lymphoma. The sample consisted of peripheral blood mononuclear cells (PBMCs), taken at baseline. The chain couples TRBV7-9 to TRBJ1-1, with unresolved D. The CDR3 loop is CASSLAYPPANTEAFF. The DNA of the CDR3 is TGTGCCAGCAGCTTAGCGTATCCCCCGGCGAACACTGAAGCTTTCTTT.